This T cell receptor beta chain was observed in a study of blood T cell repertoires in COVID-19. In the study overall: Acute and convalescent COVID-19 specimens originated in the United States, Italy and Spain.

From germline, CDR1 is GTSNPN and CDR2 SVGIG (reference sequence). The CDR3 length is 13 residues. After removal of 3 bases from V and 5 bases from J, the junction contained 1 base not matched to a gene. Sequencing used immunoSEQ multiplex PCR; TCRdb keeps in-frame clones, though not all of them. This table has 250,000 to 400,000 clones, roughly 88% appearing once. The sequencing sample was made of peripheral blood. The receptor comes from a woman aged 25-40 years with COVID-19, enrolled during active disease. The chain carries TRBV30 and TRBJ1-6, with 7 bases identical to TRBD1. The DNA of the CDR3 is TGTGCCTGGAGGGGACAGAATAATTCACCCCTCCACTTT. Translating gives CAWRGQNNSPLHF.